A single sample gave rise to the 32 T cell receptor beta chains below, sequenced in a study of T cells in localized non-small cell lung cancer. The data were produced by immunoSEQ multiplex PCR, yet TCRdb's version contains in-frame clones alone and is incomplete. The sample comprises 2,000 to 2,500 clones, 23% of which are singletons, and more than 7% rests with the top ten. Source: lung tumor tissue, taken before any cancer treatment. The receptors shown here come from a man aged 40-75 years with stage III lung adenocarcinoma.

This clone was found a few times. The chain couples TRBV19 to TRBJ2-1; TRBD2 aligns across 7 bases. With 5 bases clipped from V and 6 bases from J, the junction kept 13 bases outside the gene matches. Germline V CDR1 and CDR2: LNHDA, SQIVND (reference sequence). The CDR3 sequence is 16 residues long. The CDR3 region has the DNA TGTGCCAGTAGTCTAAAGAGAGCGGGGTCTCGCAATGAGCAGTTCTTC. It is translated as CASSLKRAGSRNEQFF.

This clone showed up just a few times. V is TRBV9 and J is TRBJ1-4; D uncertain. The CDR3 sequence is 12 residues long. The germline gives CDR1 SGDLS, CDR2 YYNGEE. The germline V and J ends were trimmed by 6 bases and 8 bases, with 11 bases remaining between them. The CDR3 spells CASKIGGEKLFF. In nucleotides, the CDR3 is TGTGCCAGCAAGATTGGAGGGGAAAAACTGTTTTTT.

This chain uses TRBV11-3 with TRBJ1-1; D ambiguous. This CDR3 is 17 amino acids long. Trimming took 1 base from V and 1 from J, leaving 16 bases between them. The germline V gene has CDR1 SGHNT and CDR2 YENEEA. This chain's CDR3 is CASSLGRGLTSNTEAFF. As DNA, the CDR3 is TGTGCCAGCAGCTTAGGTCGGGGATTAACATCGAACACTGAAGCTTTCTTT. The complete variable domain, with remaining parts taken from reference TRBV11-3 and TRBJ1-1, reads EAGVVQSPRYKIIEKKQPVAFWCNPISGHNTLYWYLQNLGQGPELLIRYENEEAVDDSQLPKDRFSAERLKGVDSTLKIQPAELGDSAVYLCASSLGRGLTSNTEAFFGQGTRLTVV.

The chain is built from TRBV5-1 and TRBJ1-3, with TRBD1 as a possible D gene (5 bases). CDR3 length: 15 residues. CDR1 is SGHRS, CDR2 YFSETQ, per germline. The ends were cut back, 0 bases at V and 4 bases at J, with 11 bases in the middle. The CDR3, as DNA: TGCGCCAGCAGCTTGGGAGGGGATCTGGGAAACACCATATATTTT. As protein: CASSLGGDLGNTIYF.

This chain connects TRBV6-8 to TRBJ1-1, with unresolved D. Looked up from germline, CDR1 is MNHGY and CDR2 is SAAAGT. There are 13 residues in the CDR3. V lost 5 bases and J 5 bases, leaving 12 bases between the germline ends. The CDR3 is CASSEWDTTEAFF. The CDR3, as DNA: TGTGCCAGCAGTGAGTGGGATACTACTGAAGCTTTCTTT.

The J gene is TRBJ1-2, the V gene TRBV19, with TRBD1 matching 10 bases. The junction had 5 bases not matched to a gene; V was cut back by 2 bases and J by 2 bases. The CDR3 totals 16 residues. The germline V gene has CDR1 LNHDA and CDR2 SQIVND (reference sequence). CDR3 protein: CASSIRPGQGNYGYTF. The CDR3 nucleotides read TGTGCCAGTAGTATAAGGCCGGGACAGGGGAACTATGGCTACACCTTC.

The V call is TRBV18, the J call TRBJ1-3; 9 positions agree with TRBD1. From germline, CDR1 is KGHSH and CDR2 LQKENI. Trimming took 3 bases from V and 2 from J; bases not matched to a gene: 8. This CDR3 contains 17 residues. The CDR3 nucleotides are TGTGCCAGCTCACCTCCGGGACAGGGATGGCCTGGAAACACCATATATTTT. Translating it yields CASSPPGQGWPGNTIYF.

Note on this clone: The junction and the germline gene differ at one end; a read error may be behind it. This rearrangement joins TRBV6-8 to TRBJ2-5; 7 nucleotides match TRBD1. Germline values: CDR1 MNHGY, CDR2 SAAAGT. This CDR3 has 17 residues. Written as DNA, the CDR3 is TGTGCCATCAGTGACTTGGTGGCAGGGGGTTCTTTAGAGACCCAGTACTTC. As protein: CAISDLVAGGSLETQYF.

This clone showed up just a few times. This chain connects TRBV14 to TRBJ2-1; TRBD1 might be the D (5 bases). Trimming took 3 bases from V and 5 from J, leaving 11 bases between them. CDR1 and CDR2 (germline): SGHDN, FVKESK. This CDR3 region has 14 residues. Here the CDR3 DNA reads TGTGCCAGCAGCCAGGCAGGGCGTAACAATGAGCAGTTCTTC. Its protein product is CASSQAGRNNEQFF.

The rearrangement uses TRBV23-1 and TRBJ2-7, with unresolved D. TRBV23-1 is sorted into the ORF group, with uncertain function. V was shortened by 0 bases and J by 0 bases, with 6 bases between the two germline ends. This CDR3 has 14 amino acids. As DNA, the CDR3 is TGCGCCAGCAGTCAATCGGGCGACTCCTACGAGCAGTACTTC. Residues: CASSQSGDSYEQYF.

This rearrangement joins TRBV14 to TRBJ2-7; D tentatively fits TRBD1 or TRBD2 (5 bases each). This CDR3 is 12 amino acids long. Germline CDR1 and CDR2: SGHDN and FVKESK. The V end lost 6 bases, the J end lost 3 bases, and 9 bases lay between the germline ends. The DNA of the CDR3 is TGTGCCAGCAGGGGGACCCACTACGAGCAGTACTTC. Its protein is CASRGTHYEQYF.

The V gene is TRBV5-1, the J gene TRBJ1-1; 8 bases align to TRBD1. The junction had 8 bases not matched to a gene; V was cut back by 0 bases and J by 7 bases. In germline, CDR1 is SGHRS, CDR2 YFSETQ. The CDR3 length is 15 residues. The CDR3, as DNA: TGCGCCAGCAGCTTGGCCACACAGGGGGTGGATGAAGCTTTCTTT. This translates into CASSLATQGVDEAFF.

The chain couples TRBV2 to TRBJ2-4; D uncertain. Germline CDR1 reads SNHLY; CDR2 reads FYNNEI. V lost 8 bases to trimming and J lost 0 bases, with 14 bases between them. This CDR3 spans 15 amino acids. CDR3 amino acids: CASVKSVLAKNIQYF. The CDR3 nucleotides are TGTGCCAGCGTAAAATCGGTACTAGCCAAAAACATTCAGTACTTC.

This clone was counted a few times. This chain links TRBV6-8 with TRBJ1-1, with 10 bases matching TRBD1. The CDR3 is 14 residues long. Germline V gene sequence: CDR1 MNHGY, CDR2 SAAAGT. Unmatched junction bases numbered 8, after V lost 8 bases and J lost 5 bases. The CDR3 sequence: CASGRTGGGTEAFF. DNA of the CDR3: TGTGCCAGCGGTAGGACAGGGGGAGGGACTGAAGCTTTCTTT.

This clone was found a few times. The V gene is TRBV11-3, the J gene TRBJ2-3; D possibly uses TRBD1 or TRBD2 (6 bases each). The V and J ends lost 4 bases and 6 bases respectively, with 14 bases between them. The CDR3 is 14 amino acids. CDR1 SGHNT and CDR2 YENEEA come from the germline V gene. The CDR3 coding sequence is TGTGCCAGCAGCTCCCCCGGGGGCGGGGATACGCAGTATTTT. Its protein product is CASSSPGGGDTQYF. Combining the CDR3 with reference TRBV11-3 and TRBJ2-3 gives the whole variable domain EAGVVQSPRYKIIEKKQPVAFWCNPISGHNTLYWYLQNLGQGPELLIRYENEEAVDDSQLPKDRFSAERLKGVDSTLKIQPAELGDSAVYLCASSSPGGGDTQYFGPGTRLTVL.

This chain links TRBV14 with TRBJ2-3, with D uncertain. The V gene's germline CDR1 is SGHDN and CDR2 FVKESK. The CDR3 covers 13 residues. V shed 1 base and J shed 4 bases, with 6 bases lying between them. The CDR3 reads CASSQGVADTQYF. CDR3 DNA sequence: TGTGCCAGCAGCCAAGGGGTGGCAGATACGCAGTATTTT.

This clone showed up just once. The genes are TRBV10-2 and TRBJ1-2; D possibly corresponds to TRBD1 (6 bases). This CDR3 has 15 residues. Germline V lookup: CDR1 WSHSY, CDR2 SAAADI. The V end lost 0 bases, the J end lost 8 bases, and 16 bases lay between the germline ends. CDR3 in DNA: TGCGCCAGCAGTGAGTCCGCGGGGGCTCGGGGAGGCTACACCTTC. It specifies CASSESAGARGGYTF.

This clone rates as medium-sized (0.01 to 0.1%). The genes are TRBV11-3 and TRBJ1-2; 11 bases agree with TRBD1. V lost 5 bases to trimming and J lost 1 base; unmatched junction nucleotides: 12. Germline lookup yields CDR1 SGHNT and CDR2 YENEEA. CDR3 length: 18 residues. CDR3 protein: CASSPRRTGGAYNYGYTF. The DNA of the CDR3 is TGTGCCAGCAGCCCACGGAGGACAGGGGGCGCATATAACTATGGCTACACCTTC.

This clone is medium-sized. This chain connects TRBV7-2 to TRBJ1-5, with D unresolved. The length of the CDR3 is 13 residues. CDR1 is SGHTA and CDR2 is FQGNSA in the germline V gene. V lost 0 bases and J lost 5, with 5 bases in between. The CDR3 nucleotides are TGTGCCAGCAGCTTAGCTCGGGATCAGCCCCAGCATTTT. Translated: CASSLARDQPQHF.

The chain employs TRBV6-8 and TRBJ2-4; a weak D match, TRBD1 (6 bases). Trimming removed 10 bases from V and 0 bases from J, with 13 bases in between. Germline CDR1 reads MNHGY; CDR2 reads SAAAGT. The CDR3 consists of 14 residues. The CDR3 DNA is TGTGCCATCAGGGACATTATAGCCAAAAACATTCAGTACTTC. Amino acid sequence: CAIRDIIAKNIQYF.

This chain uses TRBV5-1 with TRBJ1-1; D is unclear. This CDR3 is 14 amino acids long. Germline assignment: CDR1 SGHRS and CDR2 YFSETQ. V lost 0 bases and J lost 1, with 7 bases in between. The CDR3 bases are TGCGCCAGCAGCTTGGAGGCGGGGAACACTGAAGCTTTCTTT. Translating gives CASSLEAGNTEAFF.

This clone rates as medium-sized (0.01 to 0.1%). The chain uses TRBV11-3 and TRBJ2-1; maybe TRBD2 (6 bases). The germline V and J ends were trimmed by 3 bases and 9 bases, with 21 bases remaining between them. Looked up from germline, CDR1 is SGHNT and CDR2 is YENEEA. The CDR3 runs 16 residues. The CDR3 here is CASSLVWLFGGGEQFF. The CDR3 nucleotides are TGTGCCAGCAGCTTGGTGTGGTTATTTGGGGGAGGTGAGCAGTTCTTC.

CDR3 protein: CASSLYGGFFHEQFF. DNA for the CDR3: TGCGCCAGCAGCTTGTATGGGGGTTTTTTCCATGAGCAGTTCTTC. The chain employs TRBV5-1 and TRBJ2-1, with D perhaps being TRBD1 or TRBD2 (5 bases each). The CDR3 is 15 amino acids. Trimming removed 1 base at V and 8 bases at J, with 16 bases between. Germline CDR1 SGHRS, CDR2 YFSETQ.

This clone is labeled as medium-sized. The rearrangement links TRBV6-8 to TRBJ2-1, with D perhaps matching TRBD2 (5 bases). In germline, CDR1 is MNHGY, CDR2 SAAAGT. Trimming took 7 bases from V and 5 from J, leaving 15 bases between them. The CDR3 contains 14 residues. DNA of the CDR3: TGTGCCAGCAAACCTGGACTTCTTAACAATGAGCAGTTCTTC. This sequence encodes CASKPGLLNNEQFF.

This clone has more than one count but fewer than ten. The chain combines TRBV9 with TRBJ2-7, with a possible D match to TRBD2 (5 bases). Germline values: CDR1 SGDLS, CDR2 YYNGEE. The CDR3 is 12 residues long. V lost 4 bases, J lost 4 bases, and 9 bases lay in between. CDR3 sequence reads: CASSPGLYEQYF. DNA of the CDR3: TGTGCCAGCAGCCCAGGACTTTACGAGCAGTACTTC. The full variable domain, rest sourced from reference TRBV9 and TRBJ2-7, is DSGVTQTPKHLITATGQRVTLRCSPRSGDLSVYWYQQSLDQGLQFLIQYYNGEERAKGNILERFSAQQFPDLHSELNLSSLELGDSALYFCASSPGLYEQYFGPGTRLTVT.

This chain uses TRBV6-8 with TRBJ2-2, with 12 bases identical to TRBD2. The CDR3 has 16 amino acids. From germline, CDR1 is MNHGY and CDR2 SAAAGT. Trimming at V came to 5 bases and at J to 3 bases, leaving 4 bases not matched to a gene. CDR3 in amino acids: CASSPRTSGDTGELFF. The CDR3 DNA reads TGTGCCAGCAGTCCTCGGACTAGCGGGGACACCGGGGAGCTGTTTTTT.

This sequence joins TRBV11-3 and TRBJ2-3; possible D gene TRBD1, 5 bases. The V end lost 4 bases, the J end lost 4 bases, and 18 bases lay between the germline ends. The length of the CDR3 is 16 residues. Germline V gives CDR1 SGHNT, CDR2 YENEEA. CDR3 DNA sequence: TGTGCCAGCAGCTCCAATATGGCAGGGTGGGCAGATACGCAGTATTTT. Protein: CASSSNMAGWADTQYF. The full variable domain, in which reference TRBV11-3 and TRBJ2-3 provide the parts outside the CDR3, is EAGVVQSPRYKIIEKKQPVAFWCNPISGHNTLYWYLQNLGQGPELLIRYENEEAVDDSQLPKDRFSAERLKGVDSTLKIQPAELGDSAVYLCASSSNMAGWADTQYFGPGTRLTVL.

The gene calls are TRBV10-2 and TRBJ2-7; 9 positions match TRBD2. The CDR3 sequence is 13 residues long. V lost 8 bases, J lost 5 bases, and 7 bases stayed unmatched. CDR1 and CDR2 (germline): WSHSY, SAAADI. Here the CDR3 reads CASSGLATHEQYF. Written as DNA, the CDR3 is TGCGCCAGCTCCGGACTAGCGACCCACGAGCAGTACTTC.

This clone has a handful of counts. This rearrangement joins TRBV11-3 to TRBJ2-3; 7 positions agree with TRBD2. The CDR3 runs 16 residues. Germline lookup yields CDR1 SGHNT and CDR2 YENEEA. V trimming: 5 bases; J trimming: 4 bases; junction bases outside the gene matches: 12. CDR3 protein: CASSETPGRAPDTQYF. CDR3 in DNA: TGTGCCAGCAGCGAAACGCCGGGGAGGGCTCCAGATACGCAGTATTTT.

The CDR3 DNA is TGTGCCAGTAGTCCGGGACCCCCGCCCTACGAGCAGTACTTC. Amino acid sequence: CASSPGPPPYEQYF. This rearrangement joins TRBV19 to TRBJ2-7; D tentatively reads TRBD1 or TRBD2 (5 bases each). V lost 5 bases and J lost 2, with 13 bases in between. The CDR3 is 14 residues long. Germline assignment: CDR1 LNHDA and CDR2 SQIVND (reference sequence).

This chain uses TRBV9 with TRBJ2-7; a possible D gene is TRBD2 (6 bases). From germline, CDR1 is SGDLS and CDR2 YYNGEE. Trimming cost V 5 bases and J 5 bases, with 14 bases left between them. This CDR3 is built from 13 residues. CDR3 nucleotides: TGTGCCAGCAGTGAGTGGCGGGGCGACGAGCAGTACTTC. It yields the protein CASSEWRGDEQYF.

Relative to its sample, this clone is medium-sized. The CDR3 here is CASSMGDNEQFF. The CDR3 DNA sequence: TGTGCCAGTAGTATGGGCGACAATGAGCAGTTCTTC. V gene TRBV19 combines with J gene TRBJ2-1, with D unresolved. The V end lost 3 bases, the J end lost 5 bases, and 5 bases lay between the germline ends. Per germline, CDR1 LNHDA and CDR2 SQIVND (reference sequence). CDR3 size: 12 residues.